The present T cell receptor beta chain was sequenced within a study of shared clonotypes between healthy human individuals. Regarding the study as a whole: A small donor pool kept down the genetic and exposure-history diversity that was represented.

Positive CCR7 selection of CD45RO-negative cells yielded the naive CD8 cells, and terminally differentiated effector memory CD45RA+ cells were excluded. Across several immunoSEQ plates, the genomic DNA of each subset was split evenly. Clones were sequenced by immunoSEQ multiplex PCR, and TCRdb holds only the in-frame ones, with some missing. Here the sample spans almost 700,000 clones, around 90% being singletons. Turning to this clone: Its specificity is not known.

Trimming took off 4 bases at V and 7 bases at J, with 11 bases between the two ends. The CDR3 length is 13 residues. Per germline, CDR1 MNHEY and CDR2 SMNVEV (reference sequence). The origin of this receptor is a man aged 25 to 40 in good health. The chain couples TRBV27 to TRBJ2-1; D is unclear. Sequenced sample: naive CD8+ T cells sorted from blood. In DNA, the CDR3 is TGTGCCAGCAGTTCCAGCATGAGGAATGAGCAGTTCTTC. Its protein is CASSSSMRNEQFF.